The clone carrying this T cell receptor beta chain was counted between two and nine times. Antigen specificity is unknown. This entry belongs to a study of T cells after posttransplantation cyclophosphamide. The naive gate required viable CD3+CD4+ or CD3+CD8+ cells with CCR7+CD45RA+CD45RO-CD95-CD27+CD28+ phenotype. On the day of bone marrow donation, the related graft donor provided peripheral blood. Whole-study findings and limits: Recipient CMV seropositivity and CMV reactivation strongly tracked TRB clonality. Donor CD8+ memory clones often dominated recipient blood repertoires at later times. TRB overlap between skin or GI tissue T cells and blood was limited.

The assay was immunoSEQ multiplex PCR, and TCRdb's table has in-frame clones only and misses some. Counted here are over 20,000 clones, about 97% occurring once; the ten biggest clones make up about 0.12%. Per germline, CDR1 MNHEY and CDR2 SMNVEV (reference sequence). This CDR3 contains 17 residues. The V end was cut by 0 bases, the J end by 4 bases, with 18 bases between. J is TRBJ1-2 and V is TRBV27; D not certain. This TCR derives from a middle-aged man in good health, CMV-negative, and a related stem cell transplant donor. Sequenced sample: naive CD4+ T cells sorted from PBMCs. In DNA, the CDR3 is TGTGCCAGCAGTTTATCGAAGGGAGACGTTAGGTTCTATGGCTACACCTTC. Translated: CASSLSKGDVRFYGYTF.